A single sample is the source of the 15 T cell receptor beta chains below, sequenced in a study of blood T cell repertoires in COVID-19. This table comes from immunoSEQ multiplex PCR, and its TCRdb copy is limited to in-frame clones, with some not included. Here the sample spans approximately 270,000 clones, more than 85% being singletons. Input material: peripheral blood. The receptors derive from a man aged 30 to 45 with acute or convalescent COVID-19.

This sequence joins TRBV10-3 and TRBJ1-2; D is perhaps TRBD1 (5 bases). This CDR3 contains 12 residues. Germline CDR1 and CDR2: ENHRY and SYGVKD. V dropped 6 bases and J dropped 5 bases, with 10 bases sitting between them. CDR3 amino acids: CAISRGEYGYTF. The CDR3 nucleotides read TGTGCCATCAGCCGGGGGGAGTATGGCTACACCTTC.

This clone was seen a handful of times. This chain connects TRBV7-9 to TRBJ1-2, with TRBD1 identical over 7 bases. With V trimmed by 5 bases and J by 8 bases, 5 bases remained unmatched. CDR3 length: 12 amino acids. Germline CDR1 SEHNR, CDR2 FQNEAQ (reference sequence). CDR3 in DNA: TGTGCCAGCAGCCAGGGGACAGCCGGCTACACCTTC. Its protein product is CASSQGTAGYTF. Using reference TRBV7-9 and TRBJ1-2 for the parts outside the CDR3, the full variable domain is DTGVSQNPRHKITKRGQNVTFRCDPISEHNRLYWYRQTLGQGPEFLTYFQNEAQLEKSRLLSDRFSAERPKGSFSTLEIQRTEQGDSAMYLCASSQGTAGYTFGSGTRLTVV.

This sequence joins TRBV7-9 and TRBJ1-1, with D unclear. In germline, CDR1 is SEHNR, CDR2 FQNEAQ (reference sequence). The CDR3 runs to 13 residues. Trimming left V 8 bases short and J 3 bases short, with 13 bases between. For the CDR3, the DNA is TGTGCCAGCCACCCGAGGAGGGACACTGAAGCTTTCTTT. Translating it yields CASHPRRDTEAFF.

The chain joins TRBV30 to TRBJ2-7; the match to TRBD1 covers 9 bases. Germline CDR1 GTSNPN, CDR2 SVGIG (reference sequence). The junction had 11 bases not matched to a gene; V was cut back by 5 bases and J by 6 bases. The CDR3 sequence is 14 residues long. CDR3 sequence: CAWRTGTGNFEQYF. CDR3 bases: TGTGCCTGGCGGACAGGGACAGGGAATTTCGAGCAGTACTTC.

The rearrangement joins TRBV10-3 to TRBJ1-2, with D unresolved. Germline V gene data show CDR1 as ENHRY and CDR2 as SYGVKD. The CDR3 spans 14 residues. V lost 9 bases and J lost 2, with 16 bases in between. The CDR3 is CAISSNVLNYGYTF. CDR3 coding DNA: TGTGCCATTTCATCGAACGTGCTAAACTATGGCTACACCTTC.

The chain uses TRBV5-6 and TRBJ2-5; 8 nucleotides match TRBD1. The CDR3 length is 14 residues. Trimming took 4 bases from V and 5 from J; bases not matched to a gene: 7. Per the germline V gene, CDR1 is SGHDT and CDR2 is YYEEEE. The CDR3 DNA is TGTGCCAGCAGCATCAGACAGGGGTTTGAGACCCAGTACTTC. It specifies CASSIRQGFETQYF.

The V gene is TRBV13, the J gene TRBJ2-7; 9 bases line up with TRBD2. The CDR3 totals 15 residues. Germline V gives CDR1 PRHDT, CDR2 FYEKMQ (reference sequence). The V gene end was trimmed by 4 bases and the J gene end by 3 bases; junction bases not matched to a gene: 7. Here the CDR3 reads CASSYEREVGYEQYF. In nucleotides, the CDR3 is TGTGCCAGCAGCTACGAGCGGGAGGTAGGCTACGAGCAGTACTTC.

This clone is a singleton in its sample. The chain recombines TRBV19 with TRBJ1-2; D is unresolved. The CDR3 is 12 amino acids. Germline V gives CDR1 LNHDA, CDR2 SQIVND (reference sequence). V dropped 6 bases and J dropped 3 bases, with 8 bases sitting between them. The CDR3 DNA is TGTGCCAGTAGACAGAGGGACTATGGCTACACCTTC. This sequence encodes CASRQRDYGYTF.

This sequence joins TRBV24-1 and TRBJ1-2, with D unclear. CDR1 KGHDR and CDR2 SFDVKD come from the germline V gene. The CDR3 sequence is 14 residues long. Trimming took off 1 base at V and 4 bases at J, with 9 bases between the two ends. CDR3 nucleotides: TGTGCCACCAGTGATTTACGAGTTCCCTATGGCTACACCTTC. Translating gives CATSDLRVPYGYTF.

This chain connects TRBV28 to TRBJ2-7; D unclear. The V and J ends lost 11 bases and 4 bases respectively, with 12 bases between them. Germline lookup yields CDR1 MDHEN and CDR2 SYDVKM. The CDR3 extends over 11 amino acids. The CDR3 reads CACGLVYEQYF. The CDR3 DNA is TGTGCCTGTGGCCTTGTTTACGAGCAGTACTTC.

The chain recombines TRBV5-1 with TRBJ2-5; no firm D call. The V and J ends lost 3 bases and 5 bases respectively, with 17 bases between them. The CDR3 runs 15 residues. Germline V lookup: CDR1 SGHRS, CDR2 YFSETQ. In DNA form, the CDR3 reads TGCGCCAGCAGCTCGGATCCAAACCGCAGGGAGACCCAGTACTTC. Encoded protein: CASSSDPNRRETQYF.

The chain is built from TRBV10-3 and TRBJ2-2; the match to TRBD2 covers 8 bases. Per germline, CDR1 ENHRY and CDR2 SYGVKD. The length of the CDR3 is 15 residues. V dropped 3 bases and J dropped 1; count of bases not matched to a gene: 1. The CDR3 sequence is CAISDTSGNTGELFF. DNA of the CDR3: TGTGCCATCAGTGATACTAGCGGGAACACCGGGGAGCTGTTTTTT.

The chain joins TRBV5-6 to TRBJ2-3, with a tentative D call TRBD2 (5 bases). V lost 2 bases to trimming and J lost 3 bases, with 10 bases between them. The CDR3 is 14 residues long. Per the germline V gene, CDR1 is SGHDT and CDR2 is YYEEEE. CDR3: CASSLLTGTDTQYF. CDR3 coding DNA: TGTGCCAGCAGCTTACTGACGGGGACAGATACGCAGTATTTT.

The rearrangement links TRBV28 to TRBJ1-2; 7 positions match TRBD1. The CDR3 is 18 amino acids. With 7 bases clipped from V and 4 bases from J, the junction kept 21 bases outside the gene matches. CDR1 and CDR2 (germline): MDHEN, SYDVKM. In DNA form, the CDR3 reads TGTGCCAGCACCAACTGGGGCGGCCGGGGGAGGACAGGCTATGGCTACACCTTC. This encodes CASTNWGGRGRTGYGYTF.

The chain is built from TRBV28 and TRBJ2-1; possible D gene TRBD2, 7 bases. CDR3 length: 11 amino acids. Trimming left V 10 bases short and J 10 bases short, with 14 bases between. The germline V gene encodes CDR1 MDHEN and CDR2 SYDVKM. For the CDR3, the DNA is TGTGCCACCTCGGGGGGCTGGGAGCAGTTCTTC. Translated, it gives CATSGGWEQFF.